This paragraph covers one T cell receptor (beta chain) sequence. This clonotype was observed a few times. This clone's antigen is unknown. Per-base qualities were not stored, and no clone one base away is much larger. The entry originates in a study of regulatory T cells in long-lasting Graves disease (dated by TCRdb to the early 2020s). Regarding the research as a whole: In the newly diagnosed Graves' disease group, patients had been taking antithyroid drugs for less than 3 months. The study was conducted in China and was registered as a clinical trial. TCR sequencing covered approximately 13 persistent and some 20 newly diagnosed Graves' disease patients, 33 samples in total. Persistent Graves' disease patients were compared with newly diagnosed Graves' disease patients by peripheral blood TCR sequencing and RNA sequencing. Here is what the overall study found, with its caveats: Sequencing and analysis were limited to the TCR beta chain. Persistent patients shared more public clonotypes among themselves (under 3,000) than newly diagnosed patients did (over 950). TRBV28, TRBJ1-2 and TRBJ2-5 were preferentially used in persistent disease, while TRBV20-1 and TRBJ2-1 were favored in newly diagnosed disease. The small sample size was acknowledged by the authors as a limitation that may reduce accuracy. Peripheral blood alone was examined, since thyroid tissue, which constituted the primary lesion, could not be accessed. Compared with newly diagnosed patients, persistent Graves' disease patients had lower TCR Shannon entropy and fewer highly expanded clones, which suggests clonal expansion.

Trimming takes 5 bases off V and 0 bases off J; junction bases not matched to a gene: 6. The CDR3 starts with the cysteine, ends with the phenylalanine, and has 15 residues. The only DNA kept is the CDR3, 45 bases in frame from the first base. Taken with the paper, the label for time point translates to: newly diagnosed GD, antithyroid drugs for less than 3 months. RNA was extracted from PBMCs in TRIzol for both TCR sequencing and RNA sequencing. Graves' disease was diagnosed according to American Thyroid Association guidelines. The patients came from an endocrinology department in Xi'an, China. Each patient gave around 9 milliliters of peripheral blood, collected in an EDTA anticoagulant tube. Ficoll Paque Plus density gradient separation was used to isolate PBMCs, and no further T cell sorting was performed. An Agilent 2100 Bioanalyzer and agarose gel were used to assess RNA quality, and a NanoDrop 2000 was used to measure RNA concentration.

Libraries were prepared through multiplex PCR. Sequencing was performed on an Illumina HiSeq 4000. CDR3 regions were amplified by Arm-PCR with iRepertoire HTBI primers to construct TCR beta libraries. Before sequencing, the PCR products went through gel purification. Per the original workflow: Gene usage analysis of CDR3 amino acid clonotypes relied on the approximately 62 TRBV and about 15 TRBJ segments identified across samples. Filtered high-quality paired reads were merged into contigs using COPE and FqMerger. BLAST was used to align contigs to the IMGT TRBV, TRBD and TRBJ reference genes, and CDR3 was defined following IMGT. Highly expanded clones were defined as clonotypes with a frequency above 0.1%. Shannon entropy was used to measure repertoire diversity, and the Gini coefficient was used to measure V-J evenness. A clonotype was considered public if more than one individual shared it. TCRdb trimmed public reads at Q25 via fastp, called clones via MiXCR and kept in-frame beta chains. Rows with a matching CDR3 protein are joined into one entry that keeps the most common DNA and genes. These V and J calls are TCRdb output, not the study's own analysis. This sample lists hundreds of thousands of distinct CDR3 sequences; about 15% were detected once. The leading ten clones occupy about 18% of the sample.

The data also belong to a second study, concerning T cells in Graves' hyperthyroidism and ophthalmopathy. The second publication reports: Graves' hyperthyroidism was defined as stable when no progression to ophthalmopathy occurred over 18 months of follow-up. Hyperthyroidism patients were aged 18 to 65 years and newly diagnosed, with disease duration of less than 2 months. Exclusion was applied to patients with uncontrolled infections, other autoimmune diseases, pregnancy or lactation. Clinical symptoms, serum thyroxine and TRAb, thyroid ultrasound, and orbital computed tomography formed the basis for the diagnoses. A first-round RT-PCR of the TCR CDR3 used the HTBI primer set with the Qiagen OneStep RT-PCR kit. Most expanded thyroid clonotypes (frequency above 0.001) were also detected in blood, a finding suggesting that blood repertoires may reflect thyroid immune responses. A 13 V-J signature model separated ophthalmopathy from stable hyperthyroidism, with roughly 88% sensitivity and roughly 82% specificity in cross-validation and 80%/75% in testing. During validation, the model predicted progression to ophthalmopathy a median of around 6 months ahead of onset, with 60% to 71% sensitivity and 72% to 85% specificity. To identify distinguishing TCR V-J signatures, a discovery cohort of 90 to 100 patients was used, comprising 40 to 45 with Graves' ophthalmopathy and some 60 with stable Graves' hyperthyroidism. Whether ophthalmopathy could be predicted prospectively was tested in an independent validation cohort made up of under 20 hyperthyroidism patients plus 17 patients who later progressed to ophthalmopathy. The 100 or so discovery patients were divided at random into training and test sets in a 7:3 ratio. The study also compared thyroid tissue and blood T-cell repertoires from about six Graves' hyperthyroidism patients. Following sampling, methimazole starting at 30 mg daily was given to hyperthyroidism patients, and high-dose intravenous methylprednisolone was given to ophthalmopathy patients. Libraries were constructed in a second round of multiplex PCR, after which size selection and purification were performed. The libraries were sequenced on an Illumina HiSeq2000 using paired-end 100 bp reads. Raw data were processed with SOAPnuke, discarding reads with adapters, uncalled bases, mean Phred below 15, or no exact constant-primer or identifier match. COPE v1.2.5 was used to merge the high-quality paired reads, and each unique nucleotide sequence was defined as a clonotype. MiTCR v1.1 was used to align the clonotypes against IMGT TRBV, TRBD and TRBJ reference segments. The analysis included only V-J combinations with a frequency above 0.0001, which together covered around 99% of the repertoires. A TCS score was defined as the ratio between F50 (clonal expansion) and ExV (chaos), using BLOSUM62-based TCRdist between CDR3 peptides within each V-J. Welch's t-statistics and random forest reduced 500 to 550 V-J features to 13, which were used in a naive Bayes classifier (R e1071). Sample size was not statistically predetermined, and blinding of investigators to group allocation was not performed. TCR Vbeta CDR3 sequencing of some 140 peripheral blood samples (43 ophthalmopathy, 75 to 85 hyperthyroidism and around 17 progressor patients) is reported in the paper.

Source: peripheral blood mononuclear cells (PBMCs), taken at new diagnosis, from a patient treated with antithyroid drugs. The chain joins TRBV12-3 or TRBV12-4 to TRBJ2-7; 8 central nucleotides agree with TRBD1. The sequence was obtained from a young woman with Graves disease. Donor details come from another sample of the same person, matched by shared clones. The nucleotide sequence reads as follows: TGTGCCAGCAGTCCTGGGGGGACAGGCTCCTACGAGCAGTACTTC. Its protein product is CASSPGGTGSYEQYF.